What follows is one TCR beta chain and its context. Its antigen is currently unknown. Trimming cost V 5 bases and J 10 bases, with 19 bases left between them. The germline V gene has CDR1 SEHNR and CDR2 FQNEAQ (reference sequence). The CDR3 runs to 14 residues. This specimen belongs to a study of pediatric ulcerative colitis. General study results and limits: No controls had the two rectal clonotypes shared by ulcerative colitis patients.

Ulcerative colitis patients received no immunosuppressive medication before the diagnostic colonoscopy. Assay: immunoSEQ multiplex PCR; the TCRdb copy retains only in-frame clones and omits some. The data show 32,000 or so clones, roughly 78% seen once. The receptor comes from a boy aged 10-17 years with severe ulcerative colitis. V gene TRBV7-9 combines with J gene TRBJ2-3, with a possible D match to TRBD2 (6 bases). The sample taken for sequencing was blood. Here the CDR3 DNA reads TGTGCCAGCAGCGCACCCGACCGGGGGAACGCGCAGTATTTT. Protein: CASSAPDRGNAQYF.